The present T cell receptor (beta chain) was sequenced within a study of CD8 T cells in Susac syndrome. Trimming at V came to 0 bases and at J to 6 bases, leaving 3 bases not matched to a gene. Germline V gene lookup returns CDR1 SGHRS and CDR2 YFSETQ. The CDR3 consists of 14 residues. Worth noting for this clonotype: Its antigen remains unknown.

Definite or probable Susac syndrome was diagnosed using recently defined diagnostic criteria. Broader study findings: Four to six Susac-specific public clones appeared in CD8+ TEMRA repertoires, and some 15 in total CD8+ repertoires. Clonal expansion involving Susac CD8+ cells peaked in TEMRA cells and active patients.

Random-hexamer reverse transcription was applied to roughly 0.45 to 1 ug RNA. The TCR beta CDR3 was amplified by immunoSEQ multiplex PCR across 54 Vbeta, 13 Jbeta. TCRdb re-called the immunoSEQ multiplex PCR reads through MiXCR, storing one row per CDR3 protein. The repertoire consists of approximately 25,000 distinct CDR3 sequences, with roughly 93% occurring once and the leading ten covering approximately 0.62%. The receptor comes from a human donor with Susac syndrome. V and J are TRBV5-1 and TRBJ1-5; TRBD1 agrees at 7 bases. Material for sequencing was CD8+ T cells from PBMCs. The CDR3 nucleotides are TGCGCCAGCAGCTTGGAAGAGGGGGCTCAGCCCCAGCATTTT. It codes for CASSLEEGAQPQHF.